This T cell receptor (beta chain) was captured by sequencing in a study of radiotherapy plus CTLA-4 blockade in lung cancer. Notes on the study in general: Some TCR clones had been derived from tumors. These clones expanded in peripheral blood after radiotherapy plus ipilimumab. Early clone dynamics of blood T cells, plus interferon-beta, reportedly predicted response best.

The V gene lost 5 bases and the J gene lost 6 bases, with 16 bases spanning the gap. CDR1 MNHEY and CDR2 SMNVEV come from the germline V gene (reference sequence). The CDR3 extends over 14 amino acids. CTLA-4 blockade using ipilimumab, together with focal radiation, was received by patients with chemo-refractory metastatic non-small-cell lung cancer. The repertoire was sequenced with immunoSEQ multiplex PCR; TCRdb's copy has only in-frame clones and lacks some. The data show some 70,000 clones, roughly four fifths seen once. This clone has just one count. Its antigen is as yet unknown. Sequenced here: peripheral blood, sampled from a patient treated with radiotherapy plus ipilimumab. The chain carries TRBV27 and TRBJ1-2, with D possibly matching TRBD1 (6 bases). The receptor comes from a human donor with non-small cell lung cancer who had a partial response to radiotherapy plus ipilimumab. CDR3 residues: CASSPLDGTNGYTF. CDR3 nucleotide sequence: TGTGCCAGCAGTCCCCTGGACGGGACAAATGGCTACACCTTC.